Listed below are T cell receptor beta chains from one sample, sequenced in a study of CD8+CD57+ T cells in acquired aplastic anemia. TCRdb analysed the reads with MiXCR anew, one entry per CDR3 protein. The sample contains approximately 50,000 distinct CDR3 sequences, about 73% of which appear only once. The sample was sorted CD4+, CD8+, or CD8+CD57+ T cells (not recorded which) from PBMCs. The receptors come from a human donor in good health, serving as a control. Each CDR3 is given with its conserved first and last residue. D genes are given only for firm matches. Clone size appears in some rows only: once, few, many, or a class for an expanded clone.

abundance	v_gene	d_gene	j_gene	CDR3nt	CDR3aa
.	TRBV7-4	.	TRBJ2-7	TGTGCCAGCAGCTTAGTGGCCGCCGAGCAGTACTTC	CASSLVAAEQYF
.	TRBV20-1	TRBD1	TRBJ1-6	TGCAGTGCTCAGACAGGGAGTAACTATAATTCACCCCTCCACTTT	CSAQTGSNYNSPLHF
many	TRBV5-1	.	TRBJ1-4	TGCGCCAGCAGCCGTCCGGGAGAGGCTAATGAAAAACTGTTTTTT	CASSRPGEANEKLFF
once	TRBV7-7	.	TRBJ1-2	TGTGCCAGCAGCTTAGGTTGGGACTATGGCTACACCTTC	CASSLGWDYGYTF
.	TRBV20-1	.	TRBJ2-3	TGCAGTGCTAGAGGGGAGGCCGAGGCAGATACGCAGTATTTT	CSARGEAEADTQYF
.	TRBV9	TRBD1	TRBJ2-7	TGTGCCAGCAGCGCTTCCGGGACAGGGATAGGGAAGCAGTACTTC	CASSASGTGIGKQYF
.	TRBV10-1	.	TRBJ2-7	TGCGCCAGCAGTGAGTCGGCTCCCGCCTACGAGCAGTACTTC	CASSESAPAYEQYF
.	TRBV11-1	.	TRBJ1-4	TGTGCCAGCAGCTTAGGTCCATTGGGGGGACGAGCTAATGGAAAACTGTTTTTT	CASSLGPLGGRANGKLFF
many	TRBV30	TRBD1	TRBJ2-7	TGTGCCTGGAGAGCCGGGACAGCTGCCTACGAGCAGTACTTC	CAWRAGTAAYEQYF
.	TRBV15	.	TRBJ2-5	TGTGCCACCAGCAGAAGACTAGTCGGAGAGACCCAGTACTTC	CATSRRLVGETQYF
.	TRBV25-1	.	TRBJ1-2	TGTGCCAGCAGTGGGACAACCTATGGCTACACCTTC	CASSGTTYGYTF
.	TRBV19	.	TRBJ2-5	TGTGCCAGTAGTAAAGAGACACTTTCGTACCAAGAGACCCAGTACTTC	CASSKETLSYQETQYF
.	TRBV19	.	TRBJ2-6	TGTGCCAGTAGTATAGTCCTCAGTCCCCCTGGGGCCAACGTCCTGACTTTC	CASSIVLSPPGANVLTF
many	TRBV12-3/TRBV12-4	.	TRBJ1-4	TGTGCCAGCAGTTTGGGACAAACTAATGAAAAACTGTTTTTT	CASSLGQTNEKLFF
.	TRBV24-1	.	TRBJ1-4	TGTGCCACCAGTGACGGGACAACTAATGAAAAACTGTTTTTT	CATSDGTTNEKLFF
.	TRBV2	TRBD1	TRBJ2-5	TGTGCCAGCAGCTCCCACGACAGGGAAGAGACCCAGTACTTC	CASSSHDREETQYF
.	TRBV24-1	TRBD2	TRBJ2-2	TGTGCCACCAGCAGCTTACTGAACGGGAGGGACACCGGGGAGCTGTTTTTT	CATSSLLNGRDTGELFF